The clone carrying this TCR beta chain appeared once. This sample is part of a study of T cell changes during pregnancy in multiple sclerosis. Generated by immunoSEQ multiplex PCR, the TCRdb table keeps only in-frame clones and is missing some. The profile shows roughly 42,000 clones, over 90% of them singletons. The sample here was CD8+ T cells from peripheral blood mononuclear cells, taken in the third trimester of pregnancy. This clonotype originated in a female donor with multiple sclerosis, enrolled in a pregnancy study.

The CDR3 region is CASSLWTFQETQYF. As DNA, the CDR3 is TGTGCCAGCAGCCTATGGACATTTCAAGAGACCCAGTACTTC. This chain joins TRBV11-2 and TRBJ2-5, with a tentative D call TRBD1 (5 bases). The CDR3 length is 14 residues. V lost 5 bases and J lost 2, with 12 bases in between. Germline V gene lookup returns CDR1 SGHAT and CDR2 FQNNGV.